The T cell receptor beta chain under discussion was sequenced for a study of PD-1 blockade in classical Hodgkin lymphoma. V was trimmed by 0 bases and J by 7 bases, leaving 10 bases between them. CDR3 length: 14 residues. Germline V gene lookup returns CDR1 SGHRS and CDR2 YFSETQ. TCRdb keeps only in-frame clones here, not all; method: immunoSEQ multiplex PCR. The data show 10,000 to 15,000 clones, roughly nine tenths seen once. As to this clone: The antigen remains unidentified.

Study conclusions and caveats: The authors have not defined what causes the repertoire differences, possibly disease activity or prior therapy. CD4+ but not CD8+ TCR diversity rose significantly by C4D1. The baseline diversity of complete responders showed similarity to that of newly diagnosed patients.

All trial patients relapsed after autologous stem cell transplantation. It was by magnetic negative selection that CD4+ T cells were purified from thawed PBMCs. V and J are TRBV5-1 and TRBJ2-2; weak D call: TRBD1 (5 bases). The sample here was CD4+ T cells from blood, taken at baseline. The sequence was obtained from a human donor with classical Hodgkin lymphoma. CDR3 amino acids: CASSLAGLGGELFF. In nucleotides, the CDR3 is TGCGCCAGCAGCTTGGCAGGGCTCGGCGGGGAGCTGTTTTTT.